Following are 2 T cell receptor beta chains from one sample sequenced in a study of T cells after yellow fever vaccination. MiXCR, applied by TCRdb to the 5' RACE reads, yields one record per CDR3 protein. The table has hundreds of thousands of distinct CDR3 sequences, 9.5% to 13% seen once. The specimen comprised PBMCs, sampled on the day of the first yellow fever vaccination. Every receptor here comes from a man aged 18 to 30 who received the YFV17D yellow fever vaccine.

The genes are TRBV9 and TRBJ2-1, with D possibly being TRBD1 or TRBD2 (5 bases each). The CDR3 consists of 15 residues. Germline V gene lookup returns CDR1 SGDLS and CDR2 YYNGEE. Trimming stripped 4 bases from V and 7 bases from J, with 18 bases between. CDR3 sequence reads: CASSSWTGPGNEQFF. The CDR3, as DNA: TGTGCCAGCAGCTCTTGGACTGGGCCAGGGAATGAGCAGTTCTTC.

At least ten counts were recorded for this clonotype. The chain joins TRBV6-1 to TRBJ2-5; 15 bases are a match to TRBD2. The length of the CDR3 is 15 residues. After removal of 6 bases from V and 2 bases from J, the junction contained 1 base not matched to a gene. Germline V gene lookup returns CDR1 MNHNS and CDR2 SASEGT. The CDR3 nucleotides are TGTGCCAGCAGCGGGACTAGCGGGGGGCAAGAGACCCAGTACTTC. Translation: CASSGTSGGQETQYF.